This T cell receptor beta chain was sequenced during a study of T cells expressing NK-cell markers. TCRdb re-called the 5' RACE reads and shows each CDR3 protein once, DNA omitted. The repertoire table contains some 500,000 distinct CDR3 sequences. Germline values: CDR1 SNHLY, CDR2 FYNNEI. The CDR3 loop spans 11 amino acids. The sample was blood T cells: a sorted CD56 or NKG2C T cell subset, CD4+ or CD8+ T cells, or bulk PBMC T cells (not recorded which). The clonotype originates from a woman aged 45 to 65 in good health. The chain recombines TRBV2 with TRBJ1-1; TCRdb reports TRBD1, a call that lacks DNA to check it against. The CDR3 here is CASAGDTEAFF.